Each of the 5 T cell receptor beta chains below was sequenced from the same sample in a study of neoadjuvant anti-PD-1 for oral cavity cancer. TCRdb's table, derived via immunoSEQ multiplex PCR, lists solely in-frame clones and lacks some. The sample carries about 16,000 clones, around 64% recorded once. Sequences were derived from PBMCs, sampled before nivolumab (anti-PD-1) treatment. The receptors derive from a person aged 35-79 years with oral cavity squamous cell carcinoma.

The chain carries TRBV6-5 and TRBJ2-7; D uncertain. The germline CDR1 and CDR2 sequences are MNHEY and SVGAGI. The CDR3 is made up of 14 amino acids. Deletions cut 5 bases from V and 0 bases from J, with 11 bases between. CDR3: CASSATFFSYEQYF. The CDR3 DNA sequence: TGTGCCAGCAGTGCGACATTTTTCTCCTACGAGCAGTACTTC.

The rearrangement joins TRBV10-3 to TRBJ1-5; D might be TRBD1 (5 bases). V lost 4 bases and J lost 6, with 13 bases in between. From germline, CDR1 is ENHRY and CDR2 SYGVKD. This CDR3 has 14 amino acids. The CDR3 here is CAISAGLPGQPQHF. Written as DNA, the CDR3 is TGTGCCATCAGTGCGGGACTACCGGGTCAGCCCCAGCATTTT.

This chain joins TRBV7-9 and TRBJ2-3; weak D call: TRBD2 (5 bases). CDR1 and CDR2 from the germline V gene are SEHNR and FQNEAQ (reference sequence). V dropped 5 bases and J dropped 7 bases, with 25 bases sitting between them. The CDR3 sequence is 17 residues long. The CDR3 is CASSVETLDRSTNTQYF. CDR3 bases: TGTGCCAGCAGCGTCGAAACACTAGATCGGTCCACGAATACGCAGTATTTT.

This clone was seen only a few times. The chain has TRBV10-3 and TRBJ2-2, with a possible D match to TRBD1 (6 bases). CDR3 length: 12 amino acids. V gave up 9 bases and J gave up 11 bases, with 16 bases separating them. Per the germline V gene, CDR1 is ENHRY and CDR2 is SYGVKD. CDR3 loop: CAIKETGSELFF. The CDR3 DNA sequence: TGTGCCATAAAGGAAACAGGGTCAGAGCTGTTTTTT.

The chain is built from TRBV10-3 and TRBJ2-2; no definite D call. This CDR3 spans 15 amino acids. V was clipped by 3 bases and J by 4 bases, with 12 bases between them. Germline V gene data show CDR1 as ENHRY and CDR2 as SYGVKD. CDR3 amino acids: CAISEQSSLTGELFF. Written as DNA, the CDR3 is TGTGCCATCAGTGAACAATCAAGCCTCACCGGGGAGCTGTTTTTT.